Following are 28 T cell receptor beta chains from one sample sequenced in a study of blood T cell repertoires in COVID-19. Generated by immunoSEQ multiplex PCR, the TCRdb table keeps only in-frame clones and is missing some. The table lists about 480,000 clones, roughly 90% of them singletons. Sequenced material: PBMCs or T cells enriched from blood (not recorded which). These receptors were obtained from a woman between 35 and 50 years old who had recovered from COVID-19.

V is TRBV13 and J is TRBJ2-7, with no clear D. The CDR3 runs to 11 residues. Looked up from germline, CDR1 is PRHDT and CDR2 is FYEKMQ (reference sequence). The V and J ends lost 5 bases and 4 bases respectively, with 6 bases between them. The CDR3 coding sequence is TGTGCCAGCAGCCCTAAGTACGAGCAGTACTTC. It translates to CASSPKYEQYF.

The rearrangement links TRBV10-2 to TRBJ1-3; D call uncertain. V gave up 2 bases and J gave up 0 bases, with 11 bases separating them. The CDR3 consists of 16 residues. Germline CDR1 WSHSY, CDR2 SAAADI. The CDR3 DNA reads TGCGCCAGCAGTGAGGGTTCAGGCAGCTCTGGAAACACCATATATTTT. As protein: CASSEGSGSSGNTIYF.

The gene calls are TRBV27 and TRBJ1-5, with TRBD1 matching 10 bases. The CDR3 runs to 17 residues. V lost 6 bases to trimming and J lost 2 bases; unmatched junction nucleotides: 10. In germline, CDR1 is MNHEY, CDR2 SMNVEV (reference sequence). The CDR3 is CASRDRGRDGGNQPQHF. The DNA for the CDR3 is TGTGCCAGCAGAGACAGGGGGCGGGATGGTGGCAATCAGCCCCAGCATTTT.

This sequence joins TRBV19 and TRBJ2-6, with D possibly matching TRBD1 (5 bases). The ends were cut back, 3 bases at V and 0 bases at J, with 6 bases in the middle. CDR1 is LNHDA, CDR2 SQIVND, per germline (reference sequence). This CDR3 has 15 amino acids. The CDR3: CASSIGASGANVLTF. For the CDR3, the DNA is TGTGCCAGTAGTATTGGGGCCTCTGGGGCCAACGTCCTGACTTTC.

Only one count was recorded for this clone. CDR3 region: CASSPAPGQGFSEAFF. DNA for the CDR3: TGTGCCAGCAGTCCGGCACCGGGACAGGGATTTTCTGAAGCTTTCTTT. The gene calls are TRBV27 and TRBJ1-1, with 9 bases identical to TRBD1. The J segment lost 6 bases and the V segment lost 5 bases, leaving 13 bases of the junction unmatched. Germline loops: CDR1 MNHEY, CDR2 SMNVEV (reference sequence). CDR3 size: 16 residues.

The CDR3 here is CASSISGTGELFF. The CDR3, as DNA: TGTGCCAGCAGCATTAGCGGTACCGGGGAGCTGTTTTTT. The chain carries TRBV11-3 and TRBJ2-2; D perhaps matches TRBD2 (6 bases). Trimming pared 5 bases from V and 5 bases from J, leaving 9 bases between. The germline CDR1 and CDR2 sequences are SGHNT and YENEEA. This CDR3 is 13 amino acids long.

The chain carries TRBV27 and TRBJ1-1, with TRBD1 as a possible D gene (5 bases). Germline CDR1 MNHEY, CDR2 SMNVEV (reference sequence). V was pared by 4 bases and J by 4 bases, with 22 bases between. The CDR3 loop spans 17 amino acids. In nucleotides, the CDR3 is TGTGCCAGCAGTTGGGCAGGGATGGGGGGTAGGATCACTGAAGCTTTCTTT. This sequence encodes CASSWAGMGGRITEAFF.

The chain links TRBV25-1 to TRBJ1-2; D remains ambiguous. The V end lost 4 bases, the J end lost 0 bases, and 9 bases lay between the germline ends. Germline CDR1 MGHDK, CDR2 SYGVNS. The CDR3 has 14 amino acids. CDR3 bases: TGTGCCAGCAGTGCCGGAGCTACTAACTATGGCTACACCTTC. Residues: CASSAGATNYGYTF.

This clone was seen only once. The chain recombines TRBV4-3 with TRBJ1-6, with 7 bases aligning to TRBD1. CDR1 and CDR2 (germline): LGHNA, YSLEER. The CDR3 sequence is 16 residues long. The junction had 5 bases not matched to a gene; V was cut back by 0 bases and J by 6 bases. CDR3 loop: CASSQEPGQINSPLHF. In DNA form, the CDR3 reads TGCGCCAGCAGCCAAGAACCGGGACAGATTAATTCACCCCTCCACTTT.

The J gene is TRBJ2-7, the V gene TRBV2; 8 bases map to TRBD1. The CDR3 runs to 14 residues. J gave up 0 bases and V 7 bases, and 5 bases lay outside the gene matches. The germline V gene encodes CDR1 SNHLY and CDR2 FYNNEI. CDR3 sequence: CASNLGQASYEQYF. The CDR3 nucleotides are TGTGCCAGCAACTTGGGACAGGCCTCCTACGAGCAGTACTTC.

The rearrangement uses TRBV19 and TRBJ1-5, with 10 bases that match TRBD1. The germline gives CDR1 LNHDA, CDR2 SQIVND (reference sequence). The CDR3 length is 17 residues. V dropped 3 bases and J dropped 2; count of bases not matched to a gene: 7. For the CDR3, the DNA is TGTGCCAGTAGTATTGGGCCCGGGACAGGGGGCAATCAGCCCCAGCATTTT. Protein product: CASSIGPGTGGNQPQHF.

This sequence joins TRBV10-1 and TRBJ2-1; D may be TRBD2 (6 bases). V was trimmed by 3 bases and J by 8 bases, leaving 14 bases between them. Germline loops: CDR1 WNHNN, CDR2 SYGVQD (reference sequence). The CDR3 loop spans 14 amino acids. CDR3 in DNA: TGCGCCAGCAGTGACCCGGTCCGGAGGGATGAGCAGTTCTTC. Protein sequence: CASSDPVRRDEQFF.

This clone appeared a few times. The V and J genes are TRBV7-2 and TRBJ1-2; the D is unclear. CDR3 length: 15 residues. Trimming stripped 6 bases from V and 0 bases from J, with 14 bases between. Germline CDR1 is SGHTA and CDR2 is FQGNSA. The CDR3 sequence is CASRVFLETNYGYTF. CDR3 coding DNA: TGTGCCAGCAGGGTATTCTTGGAGACTAACTATGGCTACACCTTC.

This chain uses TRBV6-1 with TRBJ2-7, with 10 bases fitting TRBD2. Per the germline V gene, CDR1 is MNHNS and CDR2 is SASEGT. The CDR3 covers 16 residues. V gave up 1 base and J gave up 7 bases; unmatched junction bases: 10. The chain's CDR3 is CASSEGRAGGPREQYF. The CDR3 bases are TGTGCCAGCAGTGAAGGGCGAGCGGGAGGGCCGAGGGAGCAGTACTTC.

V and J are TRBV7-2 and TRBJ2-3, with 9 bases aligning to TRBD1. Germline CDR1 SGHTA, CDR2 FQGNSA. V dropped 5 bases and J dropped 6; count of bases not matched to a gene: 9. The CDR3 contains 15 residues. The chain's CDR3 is CASSDRGNVMDTQYF. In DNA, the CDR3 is TGTGCCAGCAGCGACAGGGGGAACGTTATGGATACGCAGTATTTT.

DNA for the CDR3: TGTGCCATCAGTGAGGGACAAACTTACCAAGAGACCCAGTACTTC. It translates to CAISEGQTYQETQYF. V and J are TRBV10-3 and TRBJ2-5; TRBD1 might be the D (5 bases). The V gene's germline CDR1 is ENHRY and CDR2 SYGVKD. V was cut by 2 bases and J by 0 bases, with 10 bases left in between. This CDR3 spans 15 amino acids.

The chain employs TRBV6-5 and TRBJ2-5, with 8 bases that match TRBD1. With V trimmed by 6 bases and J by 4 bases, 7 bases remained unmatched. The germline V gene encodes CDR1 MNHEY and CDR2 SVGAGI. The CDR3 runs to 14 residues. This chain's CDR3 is CASRQGAWGETQYF. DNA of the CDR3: TGTGCCAGCAGGCAGGGGGCATGGGGAGAGACCCAGTACTTC.

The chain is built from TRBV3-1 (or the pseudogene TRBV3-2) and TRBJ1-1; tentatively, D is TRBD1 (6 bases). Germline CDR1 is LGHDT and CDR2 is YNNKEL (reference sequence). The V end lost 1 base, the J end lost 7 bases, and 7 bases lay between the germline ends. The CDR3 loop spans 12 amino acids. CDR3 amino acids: CASSQVGGEAFF. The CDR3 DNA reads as TGTGCCAGCAGCCAAGTAGGGGGTGAAGCTTTCTTT.

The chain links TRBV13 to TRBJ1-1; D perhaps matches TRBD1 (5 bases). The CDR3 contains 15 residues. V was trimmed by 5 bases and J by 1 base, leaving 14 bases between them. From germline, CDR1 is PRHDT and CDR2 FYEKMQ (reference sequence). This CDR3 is CASSTRQPSNTEAFF. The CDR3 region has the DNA TGTGCCAGCAGCACCCGACAGCCCTCGAACACTGAAGCTTTCTTT.

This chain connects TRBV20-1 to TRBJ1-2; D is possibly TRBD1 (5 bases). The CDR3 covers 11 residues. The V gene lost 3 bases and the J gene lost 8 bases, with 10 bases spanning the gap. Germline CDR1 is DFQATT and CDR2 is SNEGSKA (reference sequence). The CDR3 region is CSASMGGGYTF. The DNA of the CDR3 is TGCAGTGCTAGTATGGGGGGAGGCTACACCTTC.

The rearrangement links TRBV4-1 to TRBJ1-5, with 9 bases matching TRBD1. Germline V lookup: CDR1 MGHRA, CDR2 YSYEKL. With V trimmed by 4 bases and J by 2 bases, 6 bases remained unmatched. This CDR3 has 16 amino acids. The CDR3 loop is CASSRGGQGRNQPQHF. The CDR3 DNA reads TGCGCCAGCAGCCGAGGAGGACAGGGGCGCAATCAGCCCCAGCATTTT.

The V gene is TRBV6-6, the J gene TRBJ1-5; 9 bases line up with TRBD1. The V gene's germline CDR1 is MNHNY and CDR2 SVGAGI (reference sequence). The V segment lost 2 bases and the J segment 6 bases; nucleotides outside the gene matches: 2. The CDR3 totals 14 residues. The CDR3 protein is CASSYPDRGQPQHF. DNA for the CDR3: TGTGCCAGCAGTTACCCGGACAGGGGTCAGCCCCAGCATTTT.

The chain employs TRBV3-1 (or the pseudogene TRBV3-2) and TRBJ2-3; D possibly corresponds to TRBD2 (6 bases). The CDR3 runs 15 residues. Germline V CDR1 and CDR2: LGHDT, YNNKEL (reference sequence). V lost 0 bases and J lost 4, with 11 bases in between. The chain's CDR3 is CASSQDKWEADTQYF. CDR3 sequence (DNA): TGTGCCAGCAGCCAAGATAAGTGGGAGGCAGATACGCAGTATTTT.

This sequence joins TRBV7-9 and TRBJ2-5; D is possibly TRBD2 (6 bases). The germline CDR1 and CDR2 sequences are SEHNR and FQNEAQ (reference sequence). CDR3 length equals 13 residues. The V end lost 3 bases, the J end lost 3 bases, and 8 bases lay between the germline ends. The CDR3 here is CASSFGGKETQYF. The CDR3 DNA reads TGTGCCAGCAGCTTCGGCGGGAAAGAGACCCAGTACTTC. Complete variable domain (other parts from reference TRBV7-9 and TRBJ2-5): DTGVSQNPRHKITKRGQNVTFRCDPISEHNRLYWYRQTLGQGPEFLTYFQNEAQLEKSRLLSDRFSAERPKGSFSTLEIQRTEQGDSAMYLCASSFGGKETQYFGPGTRLLVL.

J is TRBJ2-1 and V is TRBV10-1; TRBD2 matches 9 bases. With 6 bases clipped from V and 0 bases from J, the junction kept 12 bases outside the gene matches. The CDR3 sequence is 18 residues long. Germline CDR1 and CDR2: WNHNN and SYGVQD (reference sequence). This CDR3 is CASSPSGLALTSYNEQFF. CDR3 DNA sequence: TGCGCCAGCAGCCCTTCAGGACTAGCGCTGACCTCCTACAATGAGCAGTTCTTC.

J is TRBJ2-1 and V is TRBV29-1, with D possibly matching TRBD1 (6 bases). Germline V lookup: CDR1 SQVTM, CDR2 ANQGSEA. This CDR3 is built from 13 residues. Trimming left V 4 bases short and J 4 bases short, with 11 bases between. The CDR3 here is CSVGGQQYNEQFF. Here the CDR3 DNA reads TGCAGCGTTGGGGGGCAGCAATACAATGAGCAGTTCTTC.

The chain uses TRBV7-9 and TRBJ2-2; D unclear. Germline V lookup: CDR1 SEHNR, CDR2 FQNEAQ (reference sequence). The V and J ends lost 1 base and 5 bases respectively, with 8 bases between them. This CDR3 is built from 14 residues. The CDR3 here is CASSLGLETGELFF. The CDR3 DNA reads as TGTGCCAGCAGCTTAGGCCTAGAGACCGGGGAGCTGTTTTTT.

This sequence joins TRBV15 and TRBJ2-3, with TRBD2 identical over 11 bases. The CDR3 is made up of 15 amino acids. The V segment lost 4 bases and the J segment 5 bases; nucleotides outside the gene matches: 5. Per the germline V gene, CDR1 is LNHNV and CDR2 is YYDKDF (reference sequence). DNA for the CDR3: TGTGCCACCAGCAAGACTAGCGGGAACGGAGATACGCAGTATTTT. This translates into CATSKTSGNGDTQYF. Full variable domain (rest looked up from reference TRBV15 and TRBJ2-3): DAMVIQNPRYQVTQFGKPVTLSCSQTLNHNVMYWYQQKSSQAPKLLFHYYDKDFNNEADTPDNFQSRRPNTSFCFLDIRSPGLGDTAMYLCATSKTSGNGDTQYFGPGTRLTVL.